The clone carrying this T cell receptor beta chain has just a few counts. Its target is unknown. A much larger clone differs from this one at a single base, so this may be a read error. The time point is: newly diagnosed GD, antithyroid drugs for less than 3 months. From PBMCs, RNA was extracted and then used to make the TCR library. The data stem from a study of regulatory T cells in long-lasting Graves disease. Whole-study findings and limits: Comparison showed that persistent patients shared more public clonotypes (2,741) than new patients (about 880).

iRepertoire HTBI primers and Arm-PCR of CDR3 regions built TCR beta libraries. TCRdb re-analysed the multiplex PCR reads in MiXCR, keeping a single row per CDR3 protein. The table records 550,000 to 650,000 distinct CDR3 sequences, about 16% of them present only once. This same sample was also taken into another study, of T cells in Graves' hyperthyroidism and ophthalmopathy. According to that study: The hyperthyroidism was newly diagnosed and had lasted under 2 months; the patients were aged 18 to 65. The primer set for the first-round RT-PCR of the TCR CDR3 was HTBI.

The sequencing used peripheral blood mononuclear cells (PBMCs), collected at new diagnosis, from a patient treated with antithyroid drugs. The sequence was obtained from a young man with Graves disease.

Here the CDR3 reads CASSQGLAGAPQETQYF. CDR3 coding DNA: TGTGCCAGCAGCCAAGGACTAGCGGGAGCCCCTCAAGAGACCCAGTACTTC. This chain joins TRBV13 and TRBJ2-5; 13 nucleotides line up with TRBD2. CDR3 length: 17 residues. Germline V gene lookup returns CDR1 PRHDT and CDR2 FYEKMQ (reference sequence). After removal of 5 bases from V and 2 bases from J, the junction contained 8 bases not matched to a gene.